The clone carrying this T cell receptor beta chain was counted at least ten times. Its target is unknown. Amplification of TCR beta CDR3 regions used RNA as the template. When the TCR CDR3 underwent first-round RT-PCR, the HTBI primer set was used. TCRdb passed the multiplex PCR reads through MiXCR, listing each CDR3 protein once. Among fewer than 650,000 distinct CDR3 sequences listed, about 15% were seen once. This entry comes from a study of T cells in Graves' hyperthyroidism and ophthalmopathy. Findings of the study overall: Stable hyperthyroidism was separated from ophthalmopathy by a model based on 13 V-J features.

The CDR3 contains 13 residues. Germline V gives CDR1 SQVTM, CDR2 ANQGSEA. Trimming removed 3 bases at V and 0 bases at J, with 7 bases between. This sequence was found in a woman in her thirties with Graves' hyperthyroidism that later progressed to Graves' ophthalmopathy. The rearrangement uses TRBV29-1 and TRBJ2-3; D is ambiguous. Sequencing input: blood. CDR3 sequence: CSVEEQSTDTQYF. CDR3 nucleotides: TGCAGCGTTGAGGAACAGAGCACAGATACGCAGTATTTT.